The source of this T cell receptor (beta chain) is a study of OX40 agonist ivuxolimab in advanced cancers. The germline V gene has CDR1 SGHRS and CDR2 YFSETQ. With 3 bases clipped from V and 3 bases from J, the junction kept 1 base outside the gene matches. The CDR3 totals 13 residues. The repertoire was sequenced with immunoSEQ multiplex PCR; TCRdb's copy has only in-frame clones and lacks some. The table shows more than 20,000 clones, with around 81% occurring only once. The gene calls are TRBV5-1 and TRBJ2-7; TRBD1 matches 9 bases. The sequences come from CD4+ or CD8+ T cells sorted from blood, collected in a trial of the OX40 agonist ivuxolimab. The source is an adult with an advanced solid tumor such as melanoma, head and neck, liver or kidney cancer. The CDR3 sequence: CASSWTGDYEQYF. CDR3 sequence (DNA): TGCGCCAGCAGCTGGACAGGGGACTACGAGCAGTACTTC.